This TCR beta chain appears in the sequencing data of a study of T cell responses to AZD1222 COVID-19 vaccine. Sequencing was performed with immunoSEQ multiplex PCR; in TCRdb, only in-frame clones are kept and a portion is missing. There are about 110,000 clones in the sample; roughly nine tenths occur only once, and 40% to 55% lies in the top ten. Germline V lookup: CDR1 SGHTA, CDR2 FQGNSA. V dropped 5 bases and J dropped 0 bases, with 13 bases sitting between them. This CDR3 contains 15 residues. The chain employs TRBV7-2 and TRBJ2-5; no definite D call. The starting material was peripheral blood, obtained 28 days after the second AZD1222 dose. The source of this sequence is an adult who received the AZD1222 COVID-19 vaccine. The CDR3 coding sequence is TGTGCCAGCAGCCAGGACCCCCGAAACCAAGAGACCCAGTACTTC. Its translation is CASSQDPRNQETQYF.